This T cell receptor (beta chain) is drawn from a study of T cell responses to AZD1222 COVID-19 vaccine (dated by TCRdb to the early 2020s). Turning to the overall study: A total of roughly 240 trial participants underwent TCR sequencing, of whom about 200 received two doses of AZD1222 and around 26 received two doses of the MenACWY control vaccine. Trial participants were enrolled by age into subgroups of 18-55, 56-69 and 70-plus years, and 148, 28 and 57 TCR-sequenced participants, respectively, were included in these subgroups. The research as a whole found: Reportedly, almost half of the unique spike-specific TCRs recognized epitopes lying outside the regions that are mutated in the B.1.351 and B.1.1.7 variants. Spike-specific TCR breadth and depth rose significantly after two AZD1222 doses compared with day 0 and with MenACWY recipients. Participants were mostly white British, with more females than males. The authors suggested clonal diversity may have been underestimated. The 56-69-year group was small, and its depth increase did not reach significance, likely because of low power. Conclusions about previously exposed vaccinees are limited because only six or seven AZD1222 recipients were SARS-CoV-2 seropositive at baseline. Vaccine-associated CD4 TCRs spanned the whole spike protein, with dominant responses in regions 160-218 and 743-854. Because no day 14 peak-response samples were available, repertoires were characterized only after the peak T cell response.

The time point label, read with the paper, signifies: about 28 days (+/-7) after the second vaccine dose. Because spike-specific TCR depth and breadth did not differ between the two schedules, AZD1222 recipients who got a second dose at roughly 4 weeks were pooled with those who got a second dose at roughly 12 weeks. The vaccinee samples were drawn from two UK trials, COV001 and COV002, one of which was a single-blind randomized controlled phase 2/3 trial testing AZD1222 (ChAdOx1 nCoV-19) in healthy adults. Trial participant PBMC samples were collected at day 0 and day 28 after the second dose for TCRbeta chain sequencing. Of note for this clone: No cognate antigen has been identified for it. Base qualities were left out, and no much larger clone turns up one base away.

Clipping removes 5 bases from V and 1 base from J, with 2 as the unmatched junction base count. The CDR3, from cysteine to phenylalanine, totals 16 residues. Of the read, only the CDR3 DNA is kept; its 48 bases are in frame from base 1. Sequences KGHDR (CDR1) and SFDVKD (CDR2) are obtained from the germline V gene. The CDR3 regions of human TCRbeta chains were analyzed by immunosequencing. As for how the authors treated the data: TCRs in the repertoires were matched against a reference library of SARS-CoV-2-specific TCRs that had been generated with the MIRA antigen-specificity platform. Breadth was defined as the fraction of unique TCRs that were SARS-CoV-2-associated, and depth was defined as the fraction of total T cells that were SARS-CoV-2-associated. Using the MIRA data, each spike-specific TCR was mapped to the spike region that the TCR reacts to and placed in a CD4 or CD8 class. Log10-transformed breadth and depth values were compared by one-way ANOVA with Sidak's multiple comparisons tests. TCRdb took over this immuneACCESS table, retaining in-frame rearrangements with V and J assigned. Such tables are incomplete; in checked studies, under half of the missing clones stem from an unresolved V gene, and the remainder is unexplained. The V and J calls and clone size are taken from that table; D and trimming were inferred from the DNA. For this sample there are over 100,000 clones; about nine tenths appear just once. Around 1% of the sample goes to the ten largest clones.

Specimen: peripheral blood, collected 28 days after the second AZD1222 dose. The origin of this receptor is an adult who received the AZD1222 COVID-19 vaccine. The chain was built from TRBV24-1 and TRBJ2-1; TRBD2 aligns with 12 central bases. The CDR3 in this case is CATSVGTSGSYNEQFF. The nucleotide sequence is given as TGTGCCACCAGTGTCGGGACTAGCGGGTCCTACAATGAGCAGTTCTTC.